This T cell receptor beta chain emerged from a study of molecular identifiers for immune sequencing clone quantification. The study's findings and limits: The sizes of highly expanded clones could be underestimated when identical TCR molecules share a barcode.

Germline CDR1 reads SEHNR; CDR2 reads FQNEAQ (reference sequence). V trimming: 1 base; J trimming: 3 bases; junction bases outside the gene matches: 3. The CDR3 extends over 15 amino acids. One entry per CDR3 protein results from TCRdb running MiXCR on the PCR reads. The sample shows roughly 93,000 distinct CDR3 sequences, around 20% of them seen only once. The table lists this clonotype with many counts. Its antigen is unidentified. The TCR comes from a human donor in good health. Some libraries in this study had Jurkat cell RNA spiked in. This sequence joins TRBV7-9 and TRBJ2-5; TRBD2 matches 9 bases. The sequencing sample was made of naive CD8+ T cells from blood, with Jurkat cell RNA spiked in. Noted subset: FACS-sorted CD8+CD4-CCR7+CD45RA+ naive T cells. The CDR3, as DNA: TGTGCCAGCAGCTTAGTCTTAGCGGGGGAAGAGACCCAGTACTTC. This translates into CASSLVLAGEETQYF.